The 25 T cell receptor beta chains below were found in one sample sequenced in a study of blood T cell repertoires in COVID-19 (TCRdb year 2020). Libraries came from the immunoSEQ multiplex PCR assay. The table was pulled from immuneACCESS by TCRdb, which kept in-frame rearrangements only. Such tables lose some clones; where checked, under half of the loss comes from unresolved V genes, and the rest has no known cause. This sample comprises over 95,000 clones, roughly 81% of them detected only once. The ten largest clones take up under 11% of the sample. The sequenced sample was peripheral blood. These receptor sequences come from a human donor in a cohort sampled during active COVID-19.

The V call is TRBV3-1 (or the pseudogene TRBV3-2), the J call TRBJ1-2; 9 positions agree with TRBD1. The CDR3 length is 15 residues. Germline V gene lookup returns CDR1 LGHDT and CDR2 YNNKEL (reference sequence). The trim removed 4 bases at V and 5 bases at J, leaving 8 bases unmatched. Written as DNA, the CDR3 is TGTGCCAGCAGCCCCTGGGACAGGGCGGAGTATGGCTACACCTTC. This encodes CASSPWDRAEYGYTF.

The chain has TRBV9 and TRBJ1-6; TRBD1 is a possible D gene (5 bases). Germline-derived CDR1 and CDR2 are SGDLS and YYNGEE. The V gene lost 4 bases and the J gene lost 3 bases, with 11 bases spanning the gap. CDR3 size: 15 residues. DNA for the CDR3: TGTGCCAGCAGCACGGGGGACGGCTATAATTCACCCCTCCACTTT. Its protein is CASSTGDGYNSPLHF.

The rearrangement links TRBV12-5 to TRBJ2-7, with TRBD1 matching over 7 bases. The CDR3 length is 15 residues. Germline trimming cut 10 bases from V and 1 base from J; bases unmatched to any gene: 13. The germline V gene has CDR1 LGHNT and CDR2 FRNRAP. The CDR3 coding sequence is TGTGCTACATACAGGGGAAGGTTTGGGTCCTACGAGCAGTACTTC. Translating it yields CATYRGRFGSYEQYF.

The chain links TRBV7-2 to TRBJ2-5; TRBD2 matches at 8 bases. This CDR3 is built from 15 residues. J lost 4 bases, V lost 2 bases, and 6 bases had no gene match. CDR1 is SGHTA and CDR2 is FQGNSA in the germline V gene. The CDR3 DNA reads as TGTGCCAGCAGCTTAACGGGGGGGTCCCTAGAGACCCAGTACTTC. Residues: CASSLTGGSLETQYF.

CDR3 sequence: CASSLDFGRTHNEQFF. The CDR3 DNA reads as TGTGCCAGCAGCTTGGATTTTGGGCGCACACACAATGAGCAGTTCTTC. This chain links TRBV5-6 with TRBJ2-1; D ambiguous. Germline CDR1 SGHDT, CDR2 YYEEEE. The CDR3 spans 16 residues. Trimming took off 0 bases at V and 5 bases at J, with 15 bases between the two ends.

The chain is built from TRBV19 and TRBJ1-1, with 8 bases fitting TRBD1. Germline values: CDR1 LNHDA, CDR2 SQIVND (reference sequence). This CDR3 region has 14 residues. Trimming took 5 bases from V and 9 from J; bases not matched to a gene: 11. The CDR3 reads CASSPKSTGAKAFF. CDR3 nucleotide sequence: TGTGCCAGTAGTCCGAAATCGACAGGGGCGAAAGCTTTCTTT.

The rearrangement links TRBV19 to TRBJ2-3, with 11 bases identical to TRBD2. There are 17 residues in the CDR3. From germline, CDR1 is LNHDA and CDR2 SQIVND (reference sequence). Trimming at V came to 5 bases and at J to 2 bases, leaving 9 bases not matched to a gene. CDR3 sequence: CASSSPQLAGVTDTQYF. CDR3 coding DNA: TGTGCCAGTAGTTCCCCCCAACTAGCGGGAGTCACAGATACGCAGTATTTT.

CDR3 bases: TGTGCCAGCAGCTTGTCTTTAGAGGGGGTCGACTATGGCTACACCTTC. Translation: CASSLSLEGVDYGYTF. V and J are TRBV5-6 and TRBJ1-2; D is possibly TRBD1 (6 bases). The germline V gene encodes CDR1 SGHDT and CDR2 YYEEEE. Trimming stripped 1 base from V and 3 bases from J, with 16 bases between. CDR3 length: 16 amino acids.

The rearrangement joins TRBV28 to TRBJ2-7, with 9 nucleotides matching TRBD1. The germline V gene has CDR1 MDHEN and CDR2 SYDVKM. This CDR3 has 14 amino acids. The V gene end was trimmed by 5 bases and the J gene end by 3 bases; junction bases not matched to a gene: 5. CDR3 coding DNA: TGTGCCAGCAGTCCCCGGGACAGGGACTACGAGCAGTACTTC. Translation: CASSPRDRDYEQYF.

This clone was counted between two and nine times. The chain has TRBV4-3 and TRBJ1-1; perhaps TRBD1 as D (5 bases). Germline V gene sequence: CDR1 LGHNA, CDR2 YSLEER. V lost 1 base and J 0 bases, leaving 9 bases between the germline ends. The CDR3 has 15 amino acids. Here the CDR3 reads CASSQVTVLNTEAFF. The CDR3 region has the DNA TGCGCCAGCAGCCAAGTGACAGTTCTGAACACTGAAGCTTTCTTT.

J is TRBJ1-2 and V is TRBV7-9; D might be TRBD1 (5 bases). V shed 1 base and J shed 1 base, with 13 bases lying between them. CDR3 length: 16 amino acids. Germline V gene data show CDR1 as SEHNR and CDR2 as FQNEAQ (reference sequence). The chain's CDR3 is CASSLGTWAGNYGYTF. CDR3 DNA: TGTGCCAGCAGCTTAGGGACATGGGCTGGTAACTATGGCTACACCTTC.

This chain joins TRBV6-5 and TRBJ1-1, with D perhaps matching TRBD1 (5 bases). The V end lost 2 bases, the J end lost 3 bases, and 16 bases lay between the germline ends. The CDR3 loop spans 16 amino acids. Looked up from germline, CDR1 is MNHEY and CDR2 is SVGAGI. In DNA, the CDR3 is TGTGCCAGCAGTTACGTAGGACAACTCTGGGACACTGAAGCTTTCTTT. Protein sequence: CASSYVGQLWDTEAFF.

The genes are TRBV25-1 and TRBJ1-6; possible D gene TRBD1, 6 bases. The CDR3 covers 15 residues. V was clipped by 7 bases and J by 9 bases, with 19 bases between them. Germline assignment: CDR1 MGHDK and CDR2 SYGVNS. The CDR3 DNA reads as TGTGCCAGCAATTCCGGAGGGGGGGTTTCTTCACCCCTCCACTTT. This codes for CASNSGGGVSSPLHF.

This sequence joins TRBV12-3 or TRBV12-4 and TRBJ1-2, with 7 bases that match TRBD1. CDR3 size: 12 residues. V dropped 6 bases and J dropped 4; count of bases not matched to a gene: 2. CDR3 sequence (DNA): TGTGCCAGCAGCTCAGGGGGCTATGGCTACACCTTC. Translating it yields CASSSGGYGYTF.

The genes are TRBV6-4 and TRBJ1-2; TRBD1 matches 8 bases. Unmatched junction bases numbered 8, after V lost 5 bases and J lost 3 bases. The germline V gene encodes CDR1 MRHNA and CDR2 SNTAGT. The CDR3 has 15 residues. This CDR3 reads CASSLQGDQDYGYTF. CDR3 nucleotide sequence: TGTGCCAGCAGTCTACAGGGGGACCAGGACTATGGCTACACCTTC.

The chain uses TRBV27 and TRBJ2-7; a possible D gene is TRBD1 (6 bases). The CDR3 is made up of 13 amino acids. The germline V and J ends were trimmed by 5 bases and 4 bases, with 12 bases remaining between them. Germline-derived CDR1 and CDR2 are MNHEY and SMNVEV (reference sequence). The CDR3 sequence: CASSLQGQYEQYF. The CDR3 DNA sequence: TGTGCCAGCAGTCTACAAGGACAGTACGAGCAGTACTTC.

The rearrangement uses TRBV4-3 and TRBJ2-6; 7 nucleotides line up with TRBD1. Germline CDR1 reads LGHNA; CDR2 reads YSLEER. The J segment lost 1 base and the V segment lost 1 base, leaving 4 bases of the junction unmatched. CDR3 length: 17 amino acids. CDR3 sequence reads: CASSQGTGSSGANVLTF. The CDR3 DNA sequence: TGCGCCAGCAGCCAAGGGACAGGATCTTCTGGGGCCAACGTCCTGACTTTC.

The chain recombines TRBV12-3 or TRBV12-4 with TRBJ1-2, with a weak D call TRBD1 (5 bases). This CDR3 comprises 12 residues. V was shortened by 5 bases and J by 2 bases, with 6 bases between the two germline ends. CDR3 in amino acids: CASSRQNYGYTF. CDR3 nucleotide sequence: TGTGCCAGCAGTCGACAGAACTATGGCTACACCTTC.

The chain couples TRBV28 to TRBJ1-2; TRBD1 aligns across 9 bases. The trim removed 3 bases at V and 8 bases at J, leaving 10 bases unmatched. Germline V gene data show CDR1 as MDHEN and CDR2 as SYDVKM. This CDR3 has 15 residues. The CDR3 spells CASSFIKGQGGGYTF. The CDR3 DNA follows: TGTGCCAGCAGTTTTATCAAGGGACAGGGAGGAGGCTACACCTTC.

The chain's CDR3 is CASSLARAGGPHEQFF. The CDR3 DNA sequence: TGTGCCAGCAGCTTAGCGCGGGCGGGAGGGCCCCATGAGCAGTTCTTC. The genes are TRBV7-8 and TRBJ2-1; TRBD2 matches 9 bases. The CDR3 runs to 16 residues. Germline V gene data show CDR1 as SGHVS and CDR2 as FQNEAQ. J was trimmed by 8 bases and V by 0 bases; bases with no gene match: 8.

The rearrangement links TRBV3-1 (or the pseudogene TRBV3-2) to TRBJ2-7, with 7 bases fitting TRBD2. This CDR3 region has 13 residues. Germline CDR1 LGHDT, CDR2 YNNKEL (reference sequence). Trimming at V came to 4 bases and at J to 4 bases, leaving 4 bases not matched to a gene. As DNA, the CDR3 is TGTGCCAGCAGCCCGGGGGGAAGGTACGAGCAGTACTTC. This sequence encodes CASSPGGRYEQYF.

The genes are TRBV6-6 and TRBJ1-4; D might be TRBD1 (5 bases). CDR1 and CDR2 (germline): MNHNY, SVGAGI (reference sequence). V dropped 2 bases and J dropped 5 bases, with 9 bases sitting between them. The CDR3 is 14 residues long. This CDR3 reads CASSYRAGNEKLFF. The CDR3 DNA reads as TGTGCCAGCAGTTACAGGGCAGGGAATGAAAAACTGTTTTTT.

This clone was recorded once. Other DNA sequences of this sample code for an identical CDR3. The gene calls are TRBV9 and TRBJ1-2; 8 nucleotides line up with TRBD1. V lost 0 bases and J lost 2; bases outside the gene matches: 3. This CDR3 spans 15 amino acids. The germline V gene encodes CDR1 SGDLS and CDR2 YYNGEE. CDR3 protein: CASSVGSGGNYGYTF. CDR3 nucleotide sequence: TGTGCCAGCAGCGTAGGTTCAGGGGGCAACTATGGCTACACCTTC. The full variable domain, rest sourced from reference TRBV9 and TRBJ1-2, is DSGVTQTPKHLITATGQRVTLRCSPRSGDLSVYWYQQSLDQGLQFLIQYYNGEERAKGNILERFSAQQFPDLHSELNLSSLELGDSALYFCASSVGSGGNYGYTFGSGTRLTVV.

V gene TRBV19 combines with J gene TRBJ1-1; the D gene is possibly TRBD1 (5 bases). The length of the CDR3 is 14 residues. Germline CDR1 and CDR2: LNHDA and SQIVND (reference sequence). V shed 7 bases and J shed 1 base, with 13 bases lying between them. DNA of the CDR3: TGTGCCAGTAAAGGTCAGGGAACGAACACTGAAGCTTTCTTT. Translating gives CASKGQGTNTEAFF. Filled out from reference TRBV19 and TRBJ1-1, the complete variable domain reads DGGITQSPKYLFRKEGQNVTLSCEQNLNHDAMYWYRQDPGQGLRLIYYSQIVNDFQKGDIAEGYSVSREKKESFPLTVTSAQKNPTAFYLCASKGQGTNTEAFFGQGTRLTVV.

This chain links TRBV7-3 with TRBJ2-3; 13 bases match TRBD2. The CDR3 has 17 amino acids. V shed 5 bases, J shed 0 bases, and the junction held 5 bases outside the gene matches. Germline V gene sequence: CDR1 SGHTA, CDR2 FQGTGA. In DNA, the CDR3 is TGTGCCAGCAGCCCGGGACTAGCGGGGTCTAGCACAGATACGCAGTATTTT. Residues: CASSPGLAGSSTDTQYF. Full variable domain (rest looked up from reference TRBV7-3 and TRBJ2-3): GAGVSQTPSNKVTEKGKYVELRCDPISGHTALYWYRQSLGQGPEFLIYFQGTGAADDSGLPNDRFFAVRPEGSVSTLKIQRTERGDSAVYLCASSPGLAGSSTDTQYFGPGTRLTVL.